This T cell receptor beta chain was captured in a study of blood T cell repertoires in COVID-19. Study overall: The origin of the acute and convalescent COVID-19 samples was the United States, Italy and Spain. PBMCs, B-cell-depleted T cells, or T cells were the source of the cDNA or gDNA that made up the material.

This clone occurred a few times. The authors' processing: Nucleated cell counts were estimated from reference gene primer amplification. Sequencing used immunoSEQ multiplex PCR; TCRdb keeps in-frame clones, though not all of them. V and J calls and clone size are given by that table; D and trimming were obtained from the DNA. The table shows about 240,000 clones, with about 83% occurring only once. Input material: peripheral blood. The receptor comes from a human donor in a cohort sampled during active COVID-19.

In DNA form, the CDR3 reads TGCGCCAGCAGCCAAAGTATCGCTAGAGCCGGGGAGCTGTTTTTT. It translates to CASSQSIARAGELFF. This chain uses TRBV4-1 with TRBJ2-2; D gene uncertain. Trimming left V 2 bases short and J 6 bases short, with 13 bases between. This CDR3 has 15 residues. Germline lookup yields CDR1 MGHRA and CDR2 YSYEKL.